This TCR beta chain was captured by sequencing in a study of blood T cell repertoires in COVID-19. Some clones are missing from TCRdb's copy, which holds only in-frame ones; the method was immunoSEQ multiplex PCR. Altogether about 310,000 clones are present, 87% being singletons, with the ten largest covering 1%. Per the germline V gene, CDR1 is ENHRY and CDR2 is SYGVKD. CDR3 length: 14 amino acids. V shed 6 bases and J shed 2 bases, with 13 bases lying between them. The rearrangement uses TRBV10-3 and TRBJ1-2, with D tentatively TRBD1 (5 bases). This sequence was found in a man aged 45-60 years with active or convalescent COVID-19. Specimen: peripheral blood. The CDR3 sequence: CAISRELQNYGYTF. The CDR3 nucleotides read TGTGCCATCAGCAGGGAACTTCAGAACTATGGCTACACCTTC.